This TCR beta chain was retrieved from a study of identifying expanded T cells in peripheral blood. Method: immunoSEQ multiplex PCR; TCRdb's copy keeps in-frame clones and lacks some. The table lists 100,000 or so clones, around 85% of them singletons. This CDR3 comprises 19 residues. J gave up 0 bases and V 3 bases, and 12 bases lay outside the gene matches. Germline loops: CDR1 SGHDN, CDR2 FVKESK. The rearrangement links TRBV14 to TRBJ1-1, with 11 bases matching TRBD1. Sequences were obtained from blood. This clonotype originated in a person aged 18 to 75 in good health. CDR3 in DNA: TGTGCCAGCAGCCATAACTCCGGGACAGGGGGATCAATGAACACTGAAGCTTTCTTT. This translates into CASSHNSGTGGSMNTEAFF.